This T cell receptor (beta chain) appears in the sequencing data of a study of T cells in Graves' hyperthyroidism and ophthalmopathy (dated by TCRdb to about 2019). Regarding the complete study: Peripheral blood samples were taken at the time of initial diagnosis, prior to any treatment. Prospective prediction of ophthalmopathy was tested in an independent validation cohort consisting of about 20 hyperthyroidism patients and some 17 patients who later progressed to ophthalmopathy. The 100 discovery patients were divided at random into training and test sets in a 7:3 ratio. A discovery cohort of about a hundred patients, roughly 45 with Graves' ophthalmopathy and 57 with stable Graves' hyperthyroidism, was used to find distinguishing TCR V-J signatures. In over five Graves' hyperthyroidism patients, the study also compared T-cell repertoires from thyroid tissue with T-cell repertoires from blood. According to the paper, TCR Vbeta CDR3 sequencing was carried out on 135 peripheral blood samples, which came from under 50 ophthalmopathy, fewer than 80 hyperthyroidism and approximately 17 progressor patients. After blood sampling, hyperthyroidism patients were treated with methimazole at a starting dose of 30 mg daily, and ophthalmopathy patients were treated with high-dose intravenous methylprednisolone.

Stable Graves' hyperthyroidism was defined as no progression to ophthalmopathy during 18 months of follow-up. The hyperthyroidism patients were between 18 and 65 years old and newly diagnosed, with a disease duration of less than 2 months. Any patient with an uncontrolled infection, another autoimmune disease, pregnancy or lactation was excluded. Diagnoses were established on the basis of clinical symptoms, serum thyroxine and TRAb, thyroid ultrasound, and orbital computed tomography. PBMCs were isolated from about 9.2 ml of fresh peripheral blood by Ficoll-Paque density gradient centrifugation. Total RNA was extracted with Trizol reagent, and quality was checked on an Agilent 2100 Bioanalyzer. This clonotype was seen repeatedly, ten times or more. What this receptor recognizes is not known. Per-base quality was not reported, and no clone a single base away is much larger than it. Amplification of TCR beta CDR3 regions was carried out from RNA transcripts. A first-round RT-PCR of the TCR CDR3 used the HTBI primer set with the Qiagen OneStep RT-PCR kit. Libraries were constructed in a second round of multiplex PCR, after which size selection and purification were carried out. The libraries were sequenced on an Illumina HiSeq2000 using paired-end 100 bp reads. On the study's bioinformatics: SOAPnuke was used to process the raw data, with reads discarded if the reads contained adapters or uncalled bases, had a mean Phred below 15, or lacked an exact constant-primer or identifier match. High-quality paired reads were merged with COPE v1.2.5, and unique nucleotide sequences were defined as clonotypes. Clonotypes were aligned to IMGT TRBV, TRBD and TRBJ reference segments using MiTCR v1.1. The analysis included only V-J combinations with a frequency above 0.0001, which together covered 99% to 99.2% of the repertoires. A TCS score was defined as the ratio between F50 (clonal expansion) and ExV (chaos), using BLOSUM62-based TCRdist between CDR3 peptides within each V-J. Welch's t-statistics and random forest reduced around 510 V-J features to around 14, which were used in a naive Bayes classifier (R e1071). The public reads were quality trimmed at Q25 with fastp and then assembled into clones with MiXCR by TCRdb, keeping productive beta chains. Rows with one shared CDR3 protein collapse into an entry with the most common genes and DNA. The V and J calls and clone size are TCRdb's, not the authors'. A total of hundreds of thousands of distinct CDR3 sequences appear in this sample, about 14% of them only once. The ten largest make up roughly 10% of the sample.

Including the terminal cysteine and phenylalanine, the CDR3 comprises 13 residues. Of all the DNA, just the CDR3 is kept, 39 bases in frame from base 1. Cut back by 8 bases and 0 bases, the V and J ends lie 10 bases apart. According to the germline V gene, CDR1 reads MNHNS and CDR2 reads SASEGT. General conclusions and limits of the study: In cross-validation, a model built on a 13 V-J signature told ophthalmopathy apart from stable hyperthyroidism with roughly 87% sensitivity and about 81% specificity, and in testing the same model reached 80%/75%. During validation, the model predicted progression to ophthalmopathy a median of around 6 months ahead of onset, with almost 71% sensitivity and around 73% specificity. Sample size was not statistically predetermined, and blinding of investigators to group allocation was not performed. Most expanded thyroid clonotypes (frequency above 0.001) were also detected in blood, a finding suggesting that blood repertoires may reflect thyroid immune responses.

The rearranged chain carries TRBV6-1 and TRBJ1-1; possibly the D gene is TRBD1, per 5 matching bases. This clonotype was obtained from a woman between 18 and 30 years old with Graves' hyperthyroidism. Source material: blood. The CDR3 region has the sequence CASRDSMNTEAFF. The sequence in DNA is TGTGCCAGCCGCGACAGCATGAACACTGAAGCTTTCTTT.